The TCR beta chain described here comes from a study of blood T cell repertoires in COVID-19. Method: immunoSEQ multiplex PCR; TCRdb's copy keeps in-frame clones and lacks some. The sample shows 150,000 to 200,000 clones, roughly 79% of them seen only once. The germline gives CDR1 LNHDA, CDR2 SQIVND (reference sequence). The V segment lost 6 bases and the J segment 6 bases; nucleotides outside the gene matches: 9. The CDR3 loop spans 15 amino acids. The sequenced sample consisted of peripheral blood. This clonotype was obtained from an elderly woman with acute or convalescent COVID-19. The chain uses TRBV19 and TRBJ1-5; 9 nucleotides agree with TRBD1. CDR3 DNA sequence: TGTGCCAGTAGGGTGACACAGGGGGCTGGTCAGCCCCAGCATTTT. Encoded protein: CASRVTQGAGQPQHF.